Sequencing of this T cell receptor beta chain was carried out in a study of T cell responses to AZD1222 COVID-19 vaccine. The V gene's germline CDR1 is MNHEY and CDR2 SVGAGI. This CDR3 has 15 amino acids. After removal of 5 bases from V and 7 bases from J, the junction contained 10 bases not matched to a gene. Produced via immunoSEQ multiplex PCR; TCRdb's table is partial and in-frame only. This sample carries around 100,000 clones, 75% to 90% of them seen once, and the ten largest clones take about 19%. The sequence came from an adult in good health. The chain recombines TRBV6-5 with TRBJ1-4, with TRBD1 matching 7 bases. The material was peripheral blood, obtained on day 0 of AZD1222 vaccination. The CDR3: CASSLQGGLGEKLFF. The CDR3 nucleotides read TGTGCCAGCAGTCTGCAGGGGGGGCTTGGTGAAAAACTGTTTTTT.